The sequence of this T cell receptor beta chain was determined in a study of cytomegalovirus exposure and HLA in healthy donors. About the study: A subsequent analysis stated that the 120 or so validation repertoires were run on the same platform as the approximately 660 first-cohort repertoires.

In regard to this clone: Its antigen is as yet unknown.

The method was immunoSEQ multiplex PCR; TCRdb's version includes in-frame clones alone and lacks a portion of them. The profile shows around 74,000 clones, 70% to 90% of them singletons. Study findings and constraints: According to a subsequent analysis, TCR clusters identified in the first cohort showed a tendency to co-occur across the roughly 130 validation repertoires. The authors confirmed in vitro that three CMV-associated chains were specific for CMV antigens. Rarity held for most TCR sequences, but there were some public TCRs that occurred in many donors.

V was trimmed by 5 bases and J by 4 bases, leaving 17 bases between them. This CDR3 spans 15 amino acids. Germline CDR1 is MNHEY and CDR2 is SMNVEV (reference sequence). The J gene is TRBJ1-2, the V gene TRBV27; the D gene is possibly TRBD1 (5 bases). Sequencing used PBMCs. The source is a man aged 30-40 years in good health and CMV-seronegative. As DNA, the CDR3 is TGTGCCAGCAGTCCCCGCGTCGGGGGTGGCTATGGCTACACCTTC. Its protein is CASSPRVGGGYGYTF.